This T cell receptor beta chain was profiled in a study of T cell responses to AZD1222 COVID-19 vaccine. Overall study context: Analyses pooled second doses at about 4 or about 12 weeks. Points from the study as a whole: Vaccine-associated CD4 TCRs ranged over spike, dominating at 160-218 and 743-854. Targets within unmutated variant regions were reportedly found for nearly half of spike-specific TCRs.

As regards this clone: The target antigen is unknown.

Generated by immunoSEQ multiplex PCR, the TCRdb table keeps only in-frame clones and is missing some. There are about 140,000 clones in the sample; 70% to 90% occur only once, and approximately 4.5% lies in the top ten. CDR1 and CDR2 (germline): MNHNY, SVGAGI (reference sequence). V was pared by 3 bases and J by 5 bases, with 13 bases between. CDR3 length equals 15 residues. The receptor was isolated from an adult in good health. The V gene is TRBV6-6, the J gene TRBJ1-4, with D possibly TRBD1 on 5 matching bases. This specimen consisted of peripheral blood, obtained on day 0 of AZD1222 vaccination. The CDR3 loop reads CASSYSGHLNEKLFF. Here the CDR3 DNA reads TGTGCCAGCAGTTATTCCGGACACCTGAATGAAAAACTGTTTTTT.